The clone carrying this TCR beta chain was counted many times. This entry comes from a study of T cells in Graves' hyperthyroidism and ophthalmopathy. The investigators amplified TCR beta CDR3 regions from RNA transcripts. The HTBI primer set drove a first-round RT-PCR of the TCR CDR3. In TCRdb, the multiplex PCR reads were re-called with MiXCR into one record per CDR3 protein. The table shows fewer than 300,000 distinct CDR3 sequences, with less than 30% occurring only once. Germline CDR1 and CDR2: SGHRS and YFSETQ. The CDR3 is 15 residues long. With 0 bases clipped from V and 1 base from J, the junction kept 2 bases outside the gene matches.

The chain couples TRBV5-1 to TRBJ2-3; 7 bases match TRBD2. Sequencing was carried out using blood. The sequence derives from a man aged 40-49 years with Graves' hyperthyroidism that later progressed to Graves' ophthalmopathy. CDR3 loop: CASSLVAGGTDTQYF. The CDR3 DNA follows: TGCGCCAGCAGCTTGGTAGCGGGTGGCACAGATACGCAGTATTTT.